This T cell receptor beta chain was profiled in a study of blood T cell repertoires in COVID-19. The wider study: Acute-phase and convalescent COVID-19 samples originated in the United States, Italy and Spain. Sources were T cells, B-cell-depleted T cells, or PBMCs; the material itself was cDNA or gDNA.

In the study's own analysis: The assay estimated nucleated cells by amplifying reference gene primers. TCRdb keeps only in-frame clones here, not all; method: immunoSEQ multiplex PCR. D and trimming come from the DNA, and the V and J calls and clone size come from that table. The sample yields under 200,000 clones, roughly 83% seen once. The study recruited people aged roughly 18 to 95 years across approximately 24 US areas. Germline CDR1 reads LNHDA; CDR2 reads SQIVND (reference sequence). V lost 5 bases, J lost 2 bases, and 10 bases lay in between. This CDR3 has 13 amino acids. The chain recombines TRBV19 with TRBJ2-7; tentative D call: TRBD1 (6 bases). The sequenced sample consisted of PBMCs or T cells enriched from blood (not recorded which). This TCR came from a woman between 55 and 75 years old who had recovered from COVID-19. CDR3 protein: CASSARGPYEQYF. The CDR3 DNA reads TGTGCCAGTAGTGCCAGGGGTCCCTACGAGCAGTACTTC.